The clone carrying this TCR beta chain was counted between two and nine times. Its cognate antigen is unknown. The sample belongs to a study of T-cell reconstitution after alpha-beta-depleted transplantation in children. Study-wide points: Newly made T cells mostly supplied T-cell counts and diversity one year after transplant. Several hundred rapidly expanded clones from non-depleted graft cells reportedly supplied alpha-beta T cells about two months post-transplant.

For TCRbeta, the library was prepared with unique molecular identifiers. Via MiXCR, TCRdb re-called the PCR reads, giving one row per CDR3 protein. The repertoire consists of around 440,000 distinct CDR3 sequences, with around 15% occurring once and the leading ten covering roughly 29%. Material: PBMCs, mostly from graft donor cells, obtained 360 days after TCRalphabeta/CD19-depleted stem cell transplant. The receptor was derived from a boy under two years old who had a stem cell transplant for Wiskott-Aldrich syndrome, so the T cells may come from the graft donor.

In DNA, the CDR3 is TGTGCCAGCAGCAAAGGGGTAGTCTCCTACGAGCAGTACTTC. It encodes CASSKGVVSYEQYF. V gene TRBV7-2 combines with J gene TRBJ2-7, with a weak D call TRBD1 (5 bases). This CDR3 is built from 14 residues. V lost 5 bases and J 0 bases, leaving 11 bases between the germline ends. Germline V lookup: CDR1 SGHTA, CDR2 FQGNSA.